This T cell receptor beta chain was retrieved from a study of T cell changes during pregnancy in multiple sclerosis. Libraries were prepared by immunoSEQ multiplex PCR; TCRdb keeps only in-frame clonotypes and omits some of them. The sample yields approximately 90,000 clones, about 94% seen once. From germline, CDR1 is SNHLY and CDR2 FYNNEI. This CDR3 spans 15 amino acids. The trim removed 4 bases at V and 2 bases at J, leaving 4 bases unmatched. The V gene is TRBV2, the J gene TRBJ2-1, with TRBD2 matching 8 bases. This clonotype was sampled from a female donor with multiple sclerosis, enrolled in a pregnancy study. The source material was peripheral blood, sampled in the third trimester of pregnancy. CDR3 loop: CASSGSGSPYNEQFF. CDR3 in DNA: TGTGCCAGCAGTGGGAGCGGGAGCCCCTACAATGAGCAGTTCTTC.